The 28 T cell receptor beta chains below were found in one sample sequenced in a study of identical twins. TCRdb called the 5' RACE reads again in MiXCR, with one record for every CDR3 protein. The sample yields 350,000 to 600,000 distinct CDR3 sequences, around 14% seen once. These same records also appear under a second study, on yellow fever vaccine responses in identical twins.

Input material: CD4+ T cells sorted from blood. The origin of the receptors is a woman aged 18-29 years in good health.

This clonotype was counted between two and nine times. V is TRBV12-3 or TRBV12-4 and J is TRBJ2-5; TRBD2 agrees at 13 bases. V lost 6 bases and J lost 0; bases outside the gene matches: 4. The CDR3 is 16 residues long. CDR3 amino acids: CASRTGLAGDQETQYF. The CDR3 DNA sequence: TGTGCCAGCAGGACAGGACTAGCGGGGGACCAAGAGACCCAGTACTTC.

This clonotype was detected once. The chain uses TRBV6-5 and TRBJ1-2, with TRBD1 matching 7 bases. CDR1 and CDR2 (germline): MNHEY, SVGAGI. V gave up 0 bases and J gave up 7 bases; unmatched junction bases: 11. The CDR3 contains 16 residues. The CDR3 here is CASSYSGTALLLGYTF. The CDR3 DNA is TGTGCCAGCAGTTACTCGGGGACAGCGCTCCTTCTTGGCTACACCTTC.

The CDR3 coding sequence is TGTGCCAGCAGTTACTCGATGGGGGTGCAGTTCTTC. Translating gives CASSYSMGVQFF. J is TRBJ2-1 and V is TRBV6-2 or TRBV6-3; D might be TRBD1 or TRBD2, each matching 5 bases. Germline V gene lookup returns CDR1 MNHEY and CDR2 SVGEGT. The CDR3 spans 12 residues. V was clipped by 0 bases and J by 12 bases, with 9 bases between them.

The sample holds a few counts of this clonotype. This chain links TRBV7-2 with TRBJ1-5, with D perhaps TRBD1 (5 bases). The V gene lost 6 bases and the J gene lost 9 bases, with 12 bases spanning the gap. This CDR3 is 12 amino acids long. Germline V gene data show CDR1 as SGHTA and CDR2 as FQGNSA. This CDR3 is CASSSRDGPQHF. The CDR3 DNA is TGTGCCAGCAGTTCCCGGGACGGGCCCCAGCATTTT.

This clonotype has more than one count but fewer than ten. The V and J genes are TRBV29-1 and TRBJ2-7; weak D call: TRBD1 (6 bases). The CDR3 is 14 amino acids. CDR1 is SQVTM and CDR2 is ANQGSEA in the germline V gene. V lost 4 bases, J lost 6 bases, and 19 bases lay in between. CDR3 DNA sequence: TGCAGCGTTGGGGGGACGACAGGACCGGCCGAGCAGTACTTC. Translating gives CSVGGTTGPAEQYF.

The rearrangement joins TRBV2 to TRBJ2-3, with 8 bases matching TRBD2. J lost 3 bases, V lost 6 bases, and 11 bases had no gene match. Germline CDR1 and CDR2: SNHLY and FYNNEI. This CDR3 has 16 residues. In DNA form, the CDR3 reads TGTGCCAGCAGCCCCCAGCGGGAGAGCAGAACAGATACGCAGTATTTT. Its translation: CASSPQRESRTDTQYF.

This rearrangement joins TRBV7-2 to TRBJ2-4, with 11 bases that match TRBD2. Germline CDR1 is SGHTA and CDR2 is FQGNSA. With V trimmed by 0 bases and J by 2 bases, 12 bases remained unmatched. The CDR3 is 20 residues long. The CDR3 bases are TGTGCCAGCAGCTTAGCCGGTAGCGGGAGGGCACGTGGTCCCAAAAACATTCAGTACTTC. It yields the protein CASSLAGSGRARGPKNIQYF.

This sequence joins TRBV5-6 and TRBJ2-1, with D perhaps matching TRBD1 (5 bases). The germline V gene has CDR1 SGHDT and CDR2 YYEEEE. V dropped 2 bases and J dropped 4 bases, with 10 bases sitting between them. This CDR3 spans 14 amino acids. The CDR3 reads CASSFWGVYNEQFF. CDR3 bases: TGTGCCAGCAGCTTTTGGGGCGTATACAATGAGCAGTTCTTC.

At least ten counts were recorded for this clonotype. The chain links TRBV7-2 to TRBJ1-2, with TRBD1 identical over 8 bases. The germline gives CDR1 SGHTA, CDR2 FQGNSA. The CDR3 has 17 amino acids. V gave up 6 bases and J gave up 4 bases; unmatched junction bases: 16. CDR3 DNA sequence: TGTGCCAGCAGGGGTTCCGGGACTCAGGGGGCGTTCTATGGCTACACCTTC. As protein: CASRGSGTQGAFYGYTF.

This clonotype turned up a few times. The V gene is TRBV28, the J gene TRBJ2-3; D unclear. Germline lookup yields CDR1 MDHEN and CDR2 SYDVKM. V was pared by 4 bases and J by 2 bases, with 13 bases between. The CDR3 totals 15 residues. For the CDR3, the DNA is TGTGCCAGCAGTTCGTTAATCCCGTACACAGATACGCAGTATTTT. Amino acid sequence: CASSSLIPYTDTQYF.

This clonotype was counted only a few times. This chain connects TRBV24-1 to TRBJ2-3, with D unclear. Looked up from germline, CDR1 is KGHDR and CDR2 is SFDVKD. This CDR3 contains 13 residues. Trimming left V 7 bases short and J 0 bases short, with 7 bases between. DNA of the CDR3: TGTGCCACCAGGACCCATAGCACAGATACGCAGTATTTT. Its protein is CATRTHSTDTQYF.

The chain uses TRBV20-1 and TRBJ2-3, with 7 positions matching TRBD1. V gave up 7 bases and J gave up 3 bases; unmatched junction bases: 13. CDR3 length: 15 residues. Germline CDR1 reads DFQATT; CDR2 reads SNEGSKA (reference sequence). The CDR3 DNA reads TGCAGTGGGACGACAGGGACATTTAAAACAGATACGCAGTATTTT. This translates into CSGTTGTFKTDTQYF.

This chain links TRBV20-1 with TRBJ2-5, with a weak D call TRBD2 (6 bases). Trimming took off 2 bases at V and 7 bases at J, with 11 bases between the two ends. Germline V gene lookup returns CDR1 DFQATT and CDR2 SNEGSKA (reference sequence). The CDR3 extends over 12 amino acids. The CDR3 nucleotides are TGCAGTGCTAGATTTACTAGCCCGACCCAGTACTTC. It specifies CSARFTSPTQYF.

J is TRBJ2-5 and V is TRBV19; the match to TRBD1 covers 8 bases. This CDR3 region has 15 residues. V lost 4 bases and J lost 4; bases outside the gene matches: 8. Germline lookup yields CDR1 LNHDA and CDR2 SQIVND (reference sequence). CDR3 nucleotides: TGTGCCAGTAGTAGTGGTGGACAGGGAGTAGAGACCCAGTACTTC. Its translation is CASSSGGQGVETQYF.

The chain uses TRBV9 and TRBJ2-1; no clear D. Trimming cost V 7 bases and J 8 bases, with 22 bases left between them. CDR3 length equals 15 residues. From germline, CDR1 is SGDLS and CDR2 YYNGEE. The CDR3 is CASGPVGLGGDEQFF. CDR3 DNA: TGTGCCAGCGGCCCAGTAGGGCTAGGTGGCGATGAGCAGTTCTTC.

For the CDR3, the DNA is TGTGCCAGCAGTGAAGCGGCCTTCGTATTAGTCGCCTACGAGCAGTACTTC. This translates into CASSEAAFVLVAYEQYF. V usage is TRBV2 and J usage is TRBJ2-7, with D unclear. Germline V gives CDR1 SNHLY, CDR2 FYNNEI. CDR3 size: 17 residues. Trimming pared 0 bases from V and 2 bases from J, leaving 17 bases between.

The table lists this clonotype with a few counts. The chain carries TRBV14 and TRBJ2-6; 11 nucleotides line up with TRBD2. V was pared by 0 bases and J by 1 base, with 20 bases of the junction left unmatched. Germline assignment: CDR1 SGHDN and CDR2 FVKESK. The CDR3 has 24 residues. The DNA of the CDR3 is TGTGCCAGCAGCCAAGATAGTCCCGGTTACGCTAGCGGGGGGAAAGTTTCTGGGGCCAACGTCCTGACTTTC. Translation: CASSQDSPGYASGGKVSGANVLTF.

The table lists this clonotype with many counts. This chain joins TRBV6-5 and TRBJ2-3; unclear D gene. Trimming stripped 6 bases from V and 1 base from J, with 2 bases between. Germline lookup yields CDR1 MNHEY and CDR2 SVGAGI. The CDR3 spans 11 residues. The CDR3 is CASRGTDTQYF. The CDR3 DNA sequence: TGTGCCAGCAGGGGCACAGATACGCAGTATTTT.

The chain recombines TRBV7-2 with TRBJ2-5; 7 positions match TRBD2. Germline loops: CDR1 SGHTA, CDR2 FQGNSA. This CDR3 contains 14 residues. J gave up 5 bases and V 6 bases, and 9 bases lay outside the gene matches. The CDR3 region has the DNA TGTGCCAGCAGACAAGGGAGGGGCGGGGAGACCCAGTACTTC. It translates to CASRQGRGGETQYF. The whole variable domain, remainder taken from reference TRBV7-2 and TRBJ2-5, is GAGVSQSPSNKVTEKGKDVELRCDPISGHTALYWYRQSLGQGLEFLIYFQGNSAPDKSGLPSDRFSAERTGGSVSTLTIQRTQQEDSAVYLCASRQGRGGETQYFGPGTRLLVL.

This clonotype has a handful of counts. V usage is TRBV4-3 and J usage is TRBJ2-1; 14 nucleotides match TRBD2. CDR1 is LGHNA, CDR2 YSLEER, per germline. The length of the CDR3 is 16 residues. The V segment lost 3 bases and the J segment 4 bases; nucleotides outside the gene matches: 2. In nucleotides, the CDR3 is TGCGCCAGCAGCCATGGACTAGCGGGAGGATACAATGAGCAGTTCTTC. It specifies CASSHGLAGGYNEQFF.

This clonotype was picked up a small number of times. This chain joins TRBV6-2 or TRBV6-3 and TRBJ1-1; D is unresolved. Germline CDR1 is MNHEY and CDR2 is SVGEGT. This CDR3 spans 13 amino acids. Trimming removed 0 bases from V and 6 bases from J, with 8 bases in between. CDR3 in DNA: TGTGCCAGCAGTTACTCGACGGCTCCTGAAGCTTTCTTT. Its translation: CASSYSTAPEAFF.

V gene TRBV10-2 combines with J gene TRBJ2-3, with 9 bases aligning to TRBD1. Germline V gene data show CDR1 as WSHSY and CDR2 as SAAADI. V trimming: 5 bases; J trimming: 4 bases; junction bases outside the gene matches: 13. CDR3 size: 17 residues. As DNA, the CDR3 is TGCGCCAGCAGTAGATCCACAGGGGGCAACAACGCAGATACGCAGTATTTT. Protein product: CASSRSTGGNNADTQYF.

V is TRBV28 and J is TRBJ2-5; 10 bases fit TRBD2. This CDR3 contains 15 residues. Germline-derived CDR1 and CDR2 are MDHEN and SYDVKM. The ends lost 2 bases at V and 5 bases at J; junction bases unmatched: 5. CDR3 nucleotides: TGTGCCAGCAGTTTAAGCGGGGGGGCTGAGGAGACCCAGTACTTC. This codes for CASSLSGGAEETQYF.

This clonotype came up many times. The chain recombines TRBV5-6 with TRBJ2-7; D gene uncertain. V dropped 2 bases and J dropped 2 bases, with 5 bases sitting between them. CDR1 and CDR2 from the germline V gene are SGHDT and YYEEEE. The CDR3 contains 12 residues. CDR3 sequence reads: CASSFQTYEQYF. In DNA, the CDR3 is TGTGCCAGCAGCTTCCAAACCTACGAGCAGTACTTC.

This clonotype has just a few counts. The chain is built from TRBV28 and TRBJ2-3; D may be TRBD1 (6 bases). There are 12 residues in the CDR3. Germline values: CDR1 MDHEN, CDR2 SYDVKM. Deletions cut 3 bases from V and 8 bases from J, with 9 bases between. The DNA for the CDR3 is TGTGCCAGCAGTTTTCGCAGGGGTACGCAGTATTTT. Translation: CASSFRRGTQYF.

In its sample, this clonotype was seen a few times. One junction end does not reproduce the germline sequence, and a read error may be involved. The V call is TRBV7-7, the J call TRBJ2-6; tentatively, D is TRBD1 (6 bases). CDR1 and CDR2 from the germline V gene are SSHAT and FNYEAQ (reference sequence). This CDR3 is built from 14 residues. DNA of the CDR3: TGTGCTAGCAGCTCAGGGGTCGATTCCAACGTCCTGACTTTC. Translated: CASSSGVDSNVLTF.

This sequence joins TRBV5-1 and TRBJ1-1; no clear D gene. Trimming removed 0 bases at V and 4 bases at J, with 16 bases between. CDR1 is SGHRS and CDR2 is YFSETQ in the germline V gene. This CDR3 is built from 16 residues. CDR3 protein: CASSLGPGRLGTEAFF. CDR3 nucleotide sequence: TGCGCCAGCAGCTTGGGGCCAGGACGGTTGGGCACTGAAGCTTTCTTT.

This clonotype was seen only a few times. In nucleotides, the CDR3 is TGTGCCAGCAGTGAAACGACTAGCGGCAAGAATGAGCAGTTCTTC. Its protein product is CASSETTSGKNEQFF. This chain connects TRBV25-1 to TRBJ2-1; TRBD2 matches 9 bases. The trim removed 2 bases at V and 7 bases at J, leaving 6 bases unmatched. The CDR3 runs to 15 residues. Germline values: CDR1 MGHDK, CDR2 SYGVNS.